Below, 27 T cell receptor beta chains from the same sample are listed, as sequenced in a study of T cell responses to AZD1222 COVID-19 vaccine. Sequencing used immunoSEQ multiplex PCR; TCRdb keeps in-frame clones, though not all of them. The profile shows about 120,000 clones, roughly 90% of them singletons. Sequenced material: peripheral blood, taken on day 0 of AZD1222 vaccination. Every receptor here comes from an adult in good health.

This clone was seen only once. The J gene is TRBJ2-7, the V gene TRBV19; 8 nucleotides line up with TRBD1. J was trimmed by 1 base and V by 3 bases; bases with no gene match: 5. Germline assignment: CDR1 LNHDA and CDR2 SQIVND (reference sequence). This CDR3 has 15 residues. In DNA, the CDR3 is TGTGCCAGTAGTATTGGACAGGGACCGTCCTACGAGCAGTACTTC. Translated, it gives CASSIGQGPSYEQYF.

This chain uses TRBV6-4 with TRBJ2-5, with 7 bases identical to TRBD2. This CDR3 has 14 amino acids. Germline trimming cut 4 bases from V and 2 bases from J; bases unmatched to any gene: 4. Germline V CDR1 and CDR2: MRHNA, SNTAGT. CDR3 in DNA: TGTGCCAGCAGTGCCAGCGGGGATCAAGAGACCCAGTACTTC. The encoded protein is CASSASGDQETQYF.

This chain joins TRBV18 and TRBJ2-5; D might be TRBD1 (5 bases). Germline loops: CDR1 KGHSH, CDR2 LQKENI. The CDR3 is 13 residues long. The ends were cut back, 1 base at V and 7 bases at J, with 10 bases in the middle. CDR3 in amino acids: CASSPQGSGTQYF. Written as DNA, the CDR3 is TGTGCCAGCTCACCACAGGGGTCAGGGACCCAGTACTTC.

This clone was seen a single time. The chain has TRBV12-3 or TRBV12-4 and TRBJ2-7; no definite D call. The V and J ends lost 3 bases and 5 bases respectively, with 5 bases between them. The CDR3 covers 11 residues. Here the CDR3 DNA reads TGTGCCAGCAGTTTGGCCCACGAGCAGTACTTC. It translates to CASSLAHEQYF.

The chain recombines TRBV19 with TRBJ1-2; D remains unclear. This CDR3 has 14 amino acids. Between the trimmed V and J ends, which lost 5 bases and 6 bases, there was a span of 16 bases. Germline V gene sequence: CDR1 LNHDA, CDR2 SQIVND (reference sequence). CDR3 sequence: CASSAGPASDGYTF. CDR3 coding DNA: TGTGCCAGTAGTGCGGGCCCGGCTAGTGATGGCTACACCTTC.

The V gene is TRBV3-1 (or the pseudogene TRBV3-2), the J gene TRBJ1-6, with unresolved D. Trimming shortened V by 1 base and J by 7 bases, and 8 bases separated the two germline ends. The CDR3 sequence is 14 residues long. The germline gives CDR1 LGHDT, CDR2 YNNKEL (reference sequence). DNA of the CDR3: TGTGCCAGCAGCCAAGTCAACGAGAATTCACCCCTCCACTTT. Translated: CASSQVNENSPLHF.

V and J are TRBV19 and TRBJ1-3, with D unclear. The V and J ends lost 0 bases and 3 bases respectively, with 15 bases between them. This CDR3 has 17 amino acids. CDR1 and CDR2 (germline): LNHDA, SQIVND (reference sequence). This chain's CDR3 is CASSIDPERVFGNTIYF. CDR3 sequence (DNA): TGTGCCAGTAGTATAGACCCGGAGAGGGTGTTTGGAAACACCATATATTTT.

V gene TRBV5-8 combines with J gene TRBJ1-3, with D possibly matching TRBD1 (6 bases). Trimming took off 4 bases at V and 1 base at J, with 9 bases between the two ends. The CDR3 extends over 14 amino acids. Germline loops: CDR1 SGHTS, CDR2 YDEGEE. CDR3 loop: CASSAGQSGNTIYF. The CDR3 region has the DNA TGTGCCAGCAGCGCGGGACAATCTGGAAACACCATATATTTT.

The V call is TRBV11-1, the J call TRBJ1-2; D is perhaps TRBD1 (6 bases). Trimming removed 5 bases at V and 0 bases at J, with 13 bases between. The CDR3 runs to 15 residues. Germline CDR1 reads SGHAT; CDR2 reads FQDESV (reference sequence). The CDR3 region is CASSTSGGANYGYTF. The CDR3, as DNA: TGTGCCAGCAGCACATCGGGGGGCGCTAACTATGGCTACACCTTC. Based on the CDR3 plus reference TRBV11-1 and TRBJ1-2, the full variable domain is EAEVAQSPRYKITEKSQAVAFWCDPISGHATLYWYRQILGQGPELLVQFQDESVVDDSQLPKDRFSAERLKGVDSTLKIQPAELGDSAMYLCASSTSGGANYGYTFGSGTRLTVV.

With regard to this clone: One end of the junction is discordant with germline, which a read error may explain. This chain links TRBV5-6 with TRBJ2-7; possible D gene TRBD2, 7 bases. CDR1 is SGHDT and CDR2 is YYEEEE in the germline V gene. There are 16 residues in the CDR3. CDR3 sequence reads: CASSLDREGIPSLRDF. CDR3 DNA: TGTGCCAGCAGCTTGGACAGGGAGGGTATCCCCTCGTTAAGGGACTTC.

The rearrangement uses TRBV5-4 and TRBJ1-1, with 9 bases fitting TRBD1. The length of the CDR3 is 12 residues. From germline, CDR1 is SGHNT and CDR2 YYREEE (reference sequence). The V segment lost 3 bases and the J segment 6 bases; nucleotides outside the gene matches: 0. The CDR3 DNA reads TGTGCCAGCAGCTGGACAGGGGCTGAAGCTTTCTTT. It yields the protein CASSWTGAEAFF.

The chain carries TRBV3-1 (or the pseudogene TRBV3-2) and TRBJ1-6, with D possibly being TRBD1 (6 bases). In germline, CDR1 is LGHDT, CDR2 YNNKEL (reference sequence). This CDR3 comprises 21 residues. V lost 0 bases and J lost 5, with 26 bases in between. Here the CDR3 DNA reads TGTGCCAGCAGCCAAGACTGGGGGCCGGGGGGAAGCATAAATGATAATTCACCCCTCCACTTT. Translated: CASSQDWGPGGSINDNSPLHF.

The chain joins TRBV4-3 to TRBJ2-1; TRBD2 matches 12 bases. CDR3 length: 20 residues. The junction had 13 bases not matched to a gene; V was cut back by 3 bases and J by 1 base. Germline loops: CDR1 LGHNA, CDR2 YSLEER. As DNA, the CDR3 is TGCGCCAGCAGCCAGGGTTCCGGGACTAGCGGGCCTGATTCCTACAATGAGCAGTTCTTC. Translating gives CASSQGSGTSGPDSYNEQFF.

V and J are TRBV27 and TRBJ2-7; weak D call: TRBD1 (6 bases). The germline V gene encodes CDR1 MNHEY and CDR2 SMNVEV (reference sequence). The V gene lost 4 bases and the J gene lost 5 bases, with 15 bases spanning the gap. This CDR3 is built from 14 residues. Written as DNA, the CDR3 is TGTGCCAGCAGTTGGGGCAGGGGATACAACGAGCAGTACTTC. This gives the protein CASSWGRGYNEQYF.

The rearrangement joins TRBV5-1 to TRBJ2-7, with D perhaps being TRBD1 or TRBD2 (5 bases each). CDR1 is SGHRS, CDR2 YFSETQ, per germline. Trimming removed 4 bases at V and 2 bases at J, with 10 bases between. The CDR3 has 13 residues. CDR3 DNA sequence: TGCGCCAGCAGCAGGGACCGTACCTACGAGCAGTACTTC. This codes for CASSRDRTYEQYF. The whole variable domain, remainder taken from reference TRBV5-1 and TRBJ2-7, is KAGVTQTPRYLIKTRGQQVTLSCSPISGHRSVSWYQQTPGQGLQFLFEYFSETQRNKGNFPGRFSGRQFSNSRSEMNVSTLELGDSALYLCASSRDRTYEQYFGPGTRLTVT.

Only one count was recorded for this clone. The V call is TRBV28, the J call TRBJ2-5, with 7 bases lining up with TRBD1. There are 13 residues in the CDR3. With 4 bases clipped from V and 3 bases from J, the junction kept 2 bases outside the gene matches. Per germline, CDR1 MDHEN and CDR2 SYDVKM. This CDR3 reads CASSSGTEETQYF. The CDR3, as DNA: TGTGCCAGCAGTTCCGGGACAGAAGAGACCCAGTACTTC.

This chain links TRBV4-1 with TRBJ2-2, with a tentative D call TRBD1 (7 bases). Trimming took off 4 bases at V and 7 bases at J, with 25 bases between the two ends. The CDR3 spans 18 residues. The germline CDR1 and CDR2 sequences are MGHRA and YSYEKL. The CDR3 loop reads CASSRDSRGPTGDGELFF. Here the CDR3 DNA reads TGCGCCAGCAGCCGGGACAGCCGTGGTCCTACGGGGGACGGGGAGCTGTTTTTT.

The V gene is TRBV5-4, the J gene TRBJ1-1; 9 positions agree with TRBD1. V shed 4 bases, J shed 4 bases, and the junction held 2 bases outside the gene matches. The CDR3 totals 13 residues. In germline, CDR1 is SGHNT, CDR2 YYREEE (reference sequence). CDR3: CASSTGQGTEAFF. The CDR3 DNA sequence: TGTGCCAGCAGCACGGGACAGGGCACTGAAGCTTTCTTT.

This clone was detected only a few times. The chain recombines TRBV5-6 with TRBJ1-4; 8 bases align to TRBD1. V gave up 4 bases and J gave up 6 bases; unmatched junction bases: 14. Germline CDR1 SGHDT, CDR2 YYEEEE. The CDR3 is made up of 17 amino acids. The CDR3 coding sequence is TGTGCCAGCAGCGATGGCCCCACAGGGGGTATGGATGAAAAACTGTTTTTT. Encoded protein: CASSDGPTGGMDEKLFF.

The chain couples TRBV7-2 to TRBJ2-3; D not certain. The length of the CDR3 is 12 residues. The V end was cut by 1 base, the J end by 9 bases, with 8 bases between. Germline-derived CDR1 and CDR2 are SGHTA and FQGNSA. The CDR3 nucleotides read TGTGCCAGCAGCTTAGAACAGTACACGCAGTATTTT. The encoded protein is CASSLEQYTQYF.

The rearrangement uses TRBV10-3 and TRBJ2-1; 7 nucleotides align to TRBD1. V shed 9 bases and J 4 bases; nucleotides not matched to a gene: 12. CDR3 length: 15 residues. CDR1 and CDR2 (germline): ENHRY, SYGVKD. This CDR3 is CAISYRDRSYNEQFF. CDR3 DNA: TGTGCCATATCCTACCGGGACAGATCTTACAATGAGCAGTTCTTC.

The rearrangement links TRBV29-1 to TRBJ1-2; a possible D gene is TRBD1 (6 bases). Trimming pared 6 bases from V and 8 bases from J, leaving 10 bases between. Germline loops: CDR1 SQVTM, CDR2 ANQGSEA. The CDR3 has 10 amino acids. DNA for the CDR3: TGCAGCGTAGGGGGGTACGGCTACACCTTC. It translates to CSVGGYGYTF.

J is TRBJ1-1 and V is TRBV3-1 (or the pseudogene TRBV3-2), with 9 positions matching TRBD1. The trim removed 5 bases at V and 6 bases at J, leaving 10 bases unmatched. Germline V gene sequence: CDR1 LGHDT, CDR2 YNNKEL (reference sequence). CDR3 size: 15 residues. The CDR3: CASSGPGQGKPEAFF. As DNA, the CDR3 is TGTGCCAGCAGCGGACCGGGACAGGGAAAGCCTGAAGCTTTCTTT.

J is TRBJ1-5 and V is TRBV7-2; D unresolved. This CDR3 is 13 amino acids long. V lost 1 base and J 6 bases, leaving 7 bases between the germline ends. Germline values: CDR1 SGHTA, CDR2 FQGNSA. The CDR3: CASSLVASQPQHF. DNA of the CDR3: TGTGCCAGCAGCTTAGTAGCTAGTCAGCCCCAGCATTTT.

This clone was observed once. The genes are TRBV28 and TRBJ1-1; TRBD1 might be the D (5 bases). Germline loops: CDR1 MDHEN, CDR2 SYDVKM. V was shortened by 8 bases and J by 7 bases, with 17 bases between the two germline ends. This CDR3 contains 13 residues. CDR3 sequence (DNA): TGTGCCAGCCACCGAGGGACTGCTGTTGAAGCTTTCTTT. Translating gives CASHRGTAVEAFF.

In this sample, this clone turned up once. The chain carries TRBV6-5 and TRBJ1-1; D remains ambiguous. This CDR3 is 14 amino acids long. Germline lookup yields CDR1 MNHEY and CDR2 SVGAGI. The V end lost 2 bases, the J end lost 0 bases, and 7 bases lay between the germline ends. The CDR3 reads CASSYSLMNTEAFF. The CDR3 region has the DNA TGTGCCAGCAGTTACAGCCTTATGAACACTGAAGCTTTCTTT.

In DNA form, the CDR3 reads TGTGCTAGTGGTTTGGTACATGACCGCCTGGGCGCGGGAGGGCCAAGCTACAATGAGCAGTTCTTC. Amino acids: CASGLVHDRLGAGGPSYNEQFF. The rearrangement links TRBV12-5 to TRBJ2-1, with TRBD2 matching 9 bases. CDR1 and CDR2 (germline): LGHNT, FRNRAP. V dropped 0 bases and J dropped 3; count of bases not matched to a gene: 21. This CDR3 comprises 22 residues.